Described below is a single T cell receptor beta chain sequence and its context. What it recognizes is unknown. Primers: 60 Vbeta forward and 13 Jbeta reverse. Generated by immunoSEQ multiplex PCR, the TCRdb table keeps only in-frame clones and is missing some. The table records fewer than 120,000 clones, 76% of them present only once. The data stem from a study of cytomegalovirus exposure and HLA in healthy donors. Overall study results and limits: Within a later analysis, the majority of CMV-associated TCR beta chains appeared HLA-restricted.

The V gene's germline CDR1 is SGDLS and CDR2 YYNGEE. The CDR3 spans 13 residues. V lost 1 base and J 3 bases, leaving 7 bases between the germline ends. This receptor was taken from a man aged 25 to 40 in good health and CMV-seropositive. Sequencing was carried out using PBMCs. The chain joins TRBV9 to TRBJ1-2; possible D gene TRBD1, 6 bases. CDR3 in amino acids: CASSVRTDYGYTF. The DNA of the CDR3 is TGTGCCAGCAGCGTACGGACAGACTATGGCTACACCTTC.